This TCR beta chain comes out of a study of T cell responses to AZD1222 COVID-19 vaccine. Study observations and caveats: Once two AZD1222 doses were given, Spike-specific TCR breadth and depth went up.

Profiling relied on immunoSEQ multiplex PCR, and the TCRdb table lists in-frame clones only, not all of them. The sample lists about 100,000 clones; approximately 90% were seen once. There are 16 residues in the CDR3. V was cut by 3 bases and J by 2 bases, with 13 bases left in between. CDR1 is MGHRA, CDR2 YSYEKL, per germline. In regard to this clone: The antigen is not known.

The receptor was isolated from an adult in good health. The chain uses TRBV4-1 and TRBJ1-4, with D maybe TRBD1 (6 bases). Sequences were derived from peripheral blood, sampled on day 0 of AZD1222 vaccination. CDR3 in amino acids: CASSHLTGITNEKLFF. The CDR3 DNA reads TGCGCCAGCAGCCACCTTACAGGGATTACTAATGAAAAACTGTTTTTT.